Described below is a single T cell receptor beta chain sequence and its context. Its cognate antigen has yet to be identified. The sample holds no much larger clone one base away, and base qualities are not on file. Each collaborating institution followed its own protocols to collect whole blood in K2EDTA tubes. For TCRbeta analysis, collaborators shipped samples in one of three forms: frozen whole blood, isolated PBMCs, or DNA extracted from either of those sample types. The germline V gene supplies CDR1 SNHLY and CDR2 FYNNEI. V gives up 6 bases and J gives up 1 base, and the segment between their germline ends measures 13 bases. Including cysteine and phenylalanine, the CDR3 has 14 amino acids. Of the read, only the CDR3 DNA is kept; its 42 bases are in frame from base 1. This record belongs to a study of blood T cell repertoires in COVID-19 (dated by TCRdb to about 2020). Background for the entire study: The collaborator samples originated in the United States, Italy and Spain and spanned the acute and convalescent phases of COVID-19. The material from the prospective study consisted of cDNA or gDNA derived from T cells, B-cell-depleted T cells, or PBMCs. Subjects who had been exposed to COVID-19, were actively infected with it, or had recovered from it provided the deeply sampled blood TCRbeta repertoires that made up the dataset. The repertoires were released in a freely available public database intended as a resource for research on the immune response to SARS-CoV-2. Samples came from the ongoing ImmuneRACE study (first 160 participants) plus 1,254 subjects from 6 global collaborators. The sample metadata nearly always contained a de-identified subject ID, COVID-19 status, age in years and sex. Where HLA class I and class II types were available, the types were taken from metadata supplied by the sample provider, not from assay-based typing. Here is what the overall study found, with its caveats: How much clinical and demographic metadata was included differed by source and by participant, and the metadata was provided uncurated.

The immunoSEQ Assay, a bias-controlled multiplex PCR, was used to amplify TCRbeta CDR3 regions from genomic DNA. In the paper's pipeline: The number of nucleated cells in each sample was estimated by amplification of reference gene primers within the assay. Sequence reads were collapsed and filtered to measure the absolute abundance of every unique TCRbeta CDR3 rearrangement. For each sample, productive Simpson clonality was calculated by taking the square root of Simpson's diversity index across productive rearrangements. TCRdb stores this immuneACCESS table with in-frame sequences only. Part of the clones is absent; in the studies checked, under half of the shortfall reflects unresolved V genes, and no reason is known for the rest. V, J and clone size are taken as reported in that table, and D and trimming were inferred from the DNA itself. In this sample the table shows 15,000 or so clones, around 74% of which occur a single time. The ten largest clonotypes hold approximately 14% of the sample.

The receptor was derived from a man aged 60-69 years with acute or convalescent COVID-19. Recombination linked TRBV2 to TRBJ2-7, and TRBD2 may be the D gene, going by 6 matching bases. Sequences were obtained from peripheral blood. At the DNA level, the sequence is TGTGCCAGCAGAAGGGACGCGGGATCCTACGAGCAGTACTTC. This sequence encodes CASRRDAGSYEQYF.